Sequencing of this T cell receptor beta chain was carried out in a study of early T cells in non-severe SARS-CoV-2 infection. TCRdb independently ran MiXCR on the 5' RACE reads; one entry per CDR3 protein. The sample lists about 100,000 distinct CDR3 sequences, around 13% seen once, with about 2% in the top ten. In its sample, this clonotype was seen a few times. Germline assignment: CDR1 MRHNA and CDR2 SNTAGT. V lost 6 bases to trimming and J lost 0 bases, with 15 bases between them. The CDR3 has 15 residues. This receptor was obtained from an adult who was a healthcare worker with PCR-confirmed SARS-CoV-2 infection or an uninfected control (not recorded which). The sample comprised whole blood. The V gene is TRBV6-4, the J gene TRBJ2-7, with a possible D match to TRBD2 (5 bases). As DNA, the CDR3 is TGTGCCAGCAGCCAGGTCCCGGGGAGCTCCTACGAGCAGTACTTC. It encodes CASSQVPGSSYEQYF.